Below, 17 T cell receptor beta chains from the same sample are listed, as sequenced in a study of T cells in localized non-small cell lung cancer. Clones were read by immunoSEQ multiplex PCR, and TCRdb kept only the in-frame ones, dropping some. The sample lists 31,000 or so clones, about 89% seen once, with about a tenth in the top ten. The sample consisted of peripheral blood, taken before any cancer treatment. The receptors stem from a woman between 35 and 70 years old with stage I lung adenocarcinoma.

The sample holds a few counts of this clone. The chain carries TRBV2 and TRBJ1-6; 8 nucleotides align to TRBD1. The length of the CDR3 is 15 residues. Germline V CDR1 and CDR2: SNHLY, FYNNEI. The ends lost 2 bases at V and 11 bases at J; junction bases unmatched: 8. CDR3 in amino acids: CASSEQGAPHTPLHF. CDR3 DNA sequence: TGTGCCAGCAGTGAACAGGGGGCCCCCCATACACCCCTCCACTTT.

This chain uses TRBV7-8 with TRBJ2-1, with TRBD2 matching 12 bases. V shed 0 bases and J 8 bases; nucleotides not matched to a gene: 8. Per germline, CDR1 SGHVS and CDR2 FQNEAQ. This CDR3 is 17 amino acids long. CDR3 protein: CASSLAPSGGARYEQFF. The DNA for the CDR3 is TGTGCCAGCAGCTTAGCGCCTAGCGGGGGGGCCCGCTATGAGCAGTTCTTC.

This clone was observed once. The rearrangement uses TRBV2 and TRBJ1-1; D is unclear. V was shortened by 2 bases and J by 4 bases, with 11 bases between the two germline ends. Germline-derived CDR1 and CDR2 are SNHLY and FYNNEI. The CDR3 loop spans 14 amino acids. CDR3 amino acids: CASSETAEVTEAFF. Here the CDR3 DNA reads TGTGCCAGCAGTGAAACGGCCGAGGTCACTGAAGCTTTCTTT.

V usage is TRBV7-9 and J usage is TRBJ2-7; possible D gene TRBD1, 6 bases. Trimming cost V 3 bases and J 5 bases, with 11 bases left between them. The CDR3 consists of 13 residues. CDR1 and CDR2 (germline): SEHNR, FQNEAQ (reference sequence). The CDR3 loop is CASSFGQLDEQYF. The CDR3 DNA reads as TGTGCCAGCAGCTTTGGACAGTTAGACGAGCAGTACTTC.

This rearrangement joins TRBV9 to TRBJ2-7; D unresolved. This CDR3 has 13 amino acids. The germline V and J ends were trimmed by 3 bases and 5 bases, with 12 bases remaining between them. Germline assignment: CDR1 SGDLS and CDR2 YYNGEE. The CDR3 DNA sequence: TGTGCCAGCAGCGCCCGGGTAGCCGACGAGCAGTACTTC. Protein sequence: CASSARVADEQYF.

This rearrangement joins TRBV4-3 to TRBJ1-1; no clear D. The CDR3 is 17 amino acids. Trimming removed 0 bases at V and 3 bases at J, with 17 bases between. Germline CDR1 is LGHNA and CDR2 is YSLEER. The CDR3 here is CASSQDTARPGDTEAFF. The DNA for the CDR3 is TGCGCCAGCAGCCAAGATACTGCGAGACCTGGGGACACTGAAGCTTTCTTT.

This rearrangement joins TRBV29-1 to TRBJ1-1; the D is unclear. The CDR3 loop spans 12 amino acids. V was cut by 6 bases and J by 3 bases, with 11 bases left in between. The germline gives CDR1 SQVTM, CDR2 ANQGSEA. The DNA for the CDR3 is TGCAGCGTCTCGGACGCCGACACTGAAGCTTTCTTT. It yields the protein CSVSDADTEAFF.

The chain links TRBV4-3 to TRBJ1-2; D is perhaps TRBD1 (6 bases). CDR1 and CDR2 (germline): LGHNA, YSLEER. The CDR3 is 15 residues long. V lost 0 bases, J lost 4 bases, and 12 bases lay in between. Written as DNA, the CDR3 is TGCGCCAGCAGCCAAGAATGGAAGACAGGCTATGGCTACACCTTC. It encodes CASSQEWKTGYGYTF.

The V and J genes are TRBV14 and TRBJ1-2, with D possibly matching TRBD1 (5 bases). Germline lookup yields CDR1 SGHDN and CDR2 FVKESK. The CDR3 extends over 14 amino acids. V was cut by 4 bases and J by 6 bases, with 15 bases left in between. The CDR3 sequence: CASSPFEQGNGYTF. CDR3 DNA sequence: TGTGCCAGCAGCCCCTTCGAGCAGGGTAATGGCTACACCTTC.

This rearrangement joins TRBV7-2 to TRBJ2-7, with a possible D match to TRBD2 (5 bases). Trimming removed 3 bases from V and 2 bases from J, with 11 bases in between. The CDR3 contains 14 residues. The germline CDR1 and CDR2 sequences are SGHTA and FQGNSA. The CDR3 DNA sequence: TGTGCCAGCAGCTTCTCAGACGGGACCTACGAGCAGTACTTC. Encoded protein: CASSFSDGTYEQYF.

The chain combines TRBV2 with TRBJ1-5; 9 bases match TRBD1. Germline CDR1 is SNHLY and CDR2 is FYNNEI. V lost 10 bases, J lost 6 bases, and 10 bases stayed unmatched. This CDR3 has 14 amino acids. The CDR3 loop reads CATEQDRGGQPQHF. CDR3 coding DNA: TGTGCCACCGAACAGGACAGGGGAGGTCAGCCCCAGCATTTT. The full variable domain, in which reference TRBV2 and TRBJ1-5 provide the parts outside the CDR3, is EPEVTQTPSHQVTQMGQEVILRCVPISNHLYFYWYRQILGQKVEFLVSFYNNEISEKSEIFDDQFSVERPDGSNFTLKIRSTKLEDSAMYFCATEQDRGGQPQHFGDGTRLSIL.

V and J are TRBV5-1 and TRBJ1-3; 9 bases are a match to TRBD1. With 0 bases clipped from V and 1 base from J, the junction kept 5 bases outside the gene matches. The CDR3 consists of 17 residues. In germline, CDR1 is SGHRS, CDR2 YFSETQ. CDR3 residues: CASSLVGTGLSGNTIYF. For the CDR3, the DNA is TGCGCCAGCAGCTTGGTTGGGACAGGGTTATCTGGAAACACCATATATTTT.

This rearrangement joins TRBV7-2 to TRBJ1-3, with TRBD1 as a possible D gene (6 bases). The CDR3 consists of 14 residues. Germline V gene lookup returns CDR1 SGHTA and CDR2 FQGNSA. The V end was cut by 6 bases, the J end by 1 base, with 10 bases between. The CDR3 DNA follows: TGTGCCAGCAGGTTCACAGGGTCTGGAAACACCATATATTTT. It yields the protein CASRFTGSGNTIYF.

V usage is TRBV2 and J usage is TRBJ1-6; the D is unclear. Germline values: CDR1 SNHLY, CDR2 FYNNEI. Trimming stripped 4 bases from V and 7 bases from J, with 11 bases between. This CDR3 contains 14 residues. CDR3 in amino acids: CASSASRTNSPLHF. The CDR3 bases are TGTGCCAGCAGTGCCTCCCGGACCAATTCACCCCTCCACTTT.

The genes are TRBV27 and TRBJ2-2; D call uncertain. Germline CDR1 MNHEY, CDR2 SMNVEV (reference sequence). Trimming shortened V by 5 bases and J by 7 bases, and 14 bases separated the two germline ends. The CDR3 spans 14 residues. DNA of the CDR3: TGTGCCAGCAGTACCGCTCCGGGTTTCGGGGAGCTGTTTTTT. It specifies CASSTAPGFGELFF.

The chain uses TRBV2 and TRBJ2-3; D is perhaps TRBD1 (6 bases). Germline loops: CDR1 SNHLY, CDR2 FYNNEI. The length of the CDR3 is 15 residues. V was clipped by 0 bases and J by 1 base, with 8 bases between them. The CDR3 loop is CASSEAGGGTDTQYF. The CDR3 DNA is TGTGCCAGCAGTGAAGCAGGGGGAGGCACAGATACGCAGTATTTT. The variable domain in full, completed from reference TRBV2 and TRBJ2-3, reads EPEVTQTPSHQVTQMGQEVILRCVPISNHLYFYWYRQILGQKVEFLVSFYNNEISEKSEIFDDQFSVERPDGSNFTLKIRSTKLEDSAMYFCASSEAGGGTDTQYFGPGTRLTVL.

The chain uses TRBV30 and TRBJ1-5; a weak D match, TRBD1 (6 bases). V shed 2 bases and J shed 2 bases, with 7 bases lying between them. The CDR3 loop spans 13 amino acids. Germline assignment: CDR1 GTSNPN and CDR2 SVGIG (reference sequence). The CDR3 sequence: CAWSWTGNQPQHF. The CDR3 DNA sequence: TGTGCCTGGAGTTGGACAGGCAATCAGCCCCAGCATTTT.